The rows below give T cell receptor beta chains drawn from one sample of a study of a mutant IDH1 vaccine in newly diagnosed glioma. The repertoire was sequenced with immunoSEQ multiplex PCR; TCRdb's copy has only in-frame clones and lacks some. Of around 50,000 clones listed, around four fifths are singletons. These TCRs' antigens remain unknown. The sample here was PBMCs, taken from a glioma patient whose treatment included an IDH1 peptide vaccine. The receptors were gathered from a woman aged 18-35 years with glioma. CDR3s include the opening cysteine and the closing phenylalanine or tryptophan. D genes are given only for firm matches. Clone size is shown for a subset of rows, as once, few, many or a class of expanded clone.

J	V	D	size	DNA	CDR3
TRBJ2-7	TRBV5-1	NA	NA	TGCGCCAGCAGCTTGGAGGCCGGACTCTACGAGCAGTACTTC	CASSLEAGLYEQYF
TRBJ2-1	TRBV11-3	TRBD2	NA	TGTGCCAGCAGTTCCAGGTCTAGCGGGGGGCGTAATGAGCAGTTCTTC	CASSSRSSGGRNEQFF
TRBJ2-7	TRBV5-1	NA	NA	TGCGCCAGCAGCATTGAGGGCCTAACCTACGAGCAGTACTTC	CASSIEGLTYEQYF
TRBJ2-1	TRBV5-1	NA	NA	TGCGCCAGCAGCTTTTATTCGGAGGGGGGGGCCGTCTACAATGAGCAGTTCTTC	CASSFYSEGGAVYNEQFF
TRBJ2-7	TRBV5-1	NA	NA	TGCGCCAGCAGCTTGGGGCAGGGCTCCGACGAGCAGTACTTC	CASSLGQGSDEQYF
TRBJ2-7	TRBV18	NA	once	TGTGCCAGCTCACCGTCAGGGCCCCGGGAAGAGCAGTACTTC	CASSPSGPREEQYF
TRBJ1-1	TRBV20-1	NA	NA	TGCAGTGCTAGAGGAAGGGTCTCTCGGATCTTT	CSARGRVSRIF
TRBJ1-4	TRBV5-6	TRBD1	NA	TGTGCCAGCAGCTTGGGACAGGGGTGGGGTAATGAAAAACTGTTTTTT	CASSLGQGWGNEKLFF
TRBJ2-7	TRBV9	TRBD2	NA	TGTGCCAGCAGCGCCGGACTAGCGGGAGGAGACGAGCAGTACTTC	CASSAGLAGGDEQYF
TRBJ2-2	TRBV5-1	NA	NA	TGCGCCAGCAGCTCGGGAGACAGGGAGACCGGGGAGCTGTTTTTT	CASSSGDRETGELFF
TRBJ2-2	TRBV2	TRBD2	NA	TGTGCCAGCAGAGAGCGGGAGGGCCCCGGGGAGCTGTTTTTT	CASREREGPGELFF
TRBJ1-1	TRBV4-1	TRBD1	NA	TGCGCCAGCAGCCAAGTGGGGACAGCGCACACCTTT	CASSQVGTAHTF
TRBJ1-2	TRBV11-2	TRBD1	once	TGTGCCAGCAGCCCTGTGGCTGCTTACAGGGGCCTTGGCTACACCTTC	CASSPVAAYRGLGYTF
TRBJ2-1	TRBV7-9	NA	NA	TGTGCCAGCAGCTTAGGACAGCACAATGAGCAGTTCTTC	CASSLGQHNEQFF
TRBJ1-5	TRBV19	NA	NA	TGTGCCAGTAGCACGCTAGGCAATCAGCCCCAGCATTTT	CASSTLGNQPQHF
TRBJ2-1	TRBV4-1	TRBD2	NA	TGCGCCAGCAGCCTCCTACCCCCCCCACTAGCGGGAGACGGCAATGAGCAGTTCTTC	CASSLLPPPLAGDGNEQFF
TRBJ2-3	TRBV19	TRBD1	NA	TGTGCCAGTAGTACCCGGGGACAGGCTAACACAGATACGCAGTATTTT	CASSTRGQANTDTQYF
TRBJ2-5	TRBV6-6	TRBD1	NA	TGTGCCAGCAGCCCGAGACAGGGGGTACAGCAAGAGACCCAGTACTTC	CASSPRQGVQQETQYF
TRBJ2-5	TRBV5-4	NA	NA	TGTGCCAGCAGCTTGAGGGGGGGATTGGTCGAGACCCAGTACTTC	CASSLRGGLVETQYF
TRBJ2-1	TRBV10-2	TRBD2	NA	TGCGCCAGCAGTGATAGCGGGAGACTCCCCTACAATGAGCAGTTCTTC	CASSDSGRLPYNEQFF
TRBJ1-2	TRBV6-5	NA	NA	TGTGCCACCGGGGGCCCCAGGGGCGAAGGTGGCTACACCTTC	CATGGPRGEGGYTF
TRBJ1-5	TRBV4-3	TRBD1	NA	TGCGCCAGCAGCCAAGCGACAGGGCGTCAGCCCCAGCATTTT	CASSQATGRQPQHF
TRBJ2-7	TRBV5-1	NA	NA	TGCGCCAGCAGCTCATCCTCCGGGACGGCCTCCTACGAGCAGTACTTC	CASSSSSGTASYEQYF
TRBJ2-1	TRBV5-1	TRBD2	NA	TGCGCCAGCAGCTTGTACTCTCGTGGCGGGAGGGGCGATGAGCAGTTCTTC	CASSLYSRGGRGDEQFF
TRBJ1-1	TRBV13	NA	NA	TGTGCCAGCAGCCCTCCCCCGGGGCGCGGCACTGAAGCTTTCTTT	CASSPPPGRGTEAFF
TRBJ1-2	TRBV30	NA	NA	TGTGCCTGGAGGAGAGGGGGTGGCTACACCTTC	CAWRRGGGYTF
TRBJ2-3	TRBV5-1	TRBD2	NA	TGCGCCAGCAGCTCCTCGGGTCTAGCGGTTAGCACAGATACGCAGTATTTT	CASSSSGLAVSTDTQYF
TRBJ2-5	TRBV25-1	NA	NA	TGTGCCAGCAGTGAATCCAGGGCTCGGGAGACCCAGTACTTC	CASSESRARETQYF
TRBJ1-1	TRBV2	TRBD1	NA	TGTGCCAGCAGTGAAGCACAGGGGGTACATACTGAAGCTTTCTTT	CASSEAQGVHTEAFF
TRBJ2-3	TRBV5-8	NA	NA	TGTGCCAGCACACCGGCACGGTCTAGCACAGATACGCAGTATTTT	CASTPARSSTDTQYF
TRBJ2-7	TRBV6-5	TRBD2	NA	TGTGCCAGCGGCCGCGGGGGTTGGGGTAACGAGCAGTACTTC	CASGRGGWGNEQYF
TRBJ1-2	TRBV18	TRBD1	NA	TGTGCCAGCTCACCAGGGACAGGGACCAACTATGGCTACACCTTC	CASSPGTGTNYGYTF
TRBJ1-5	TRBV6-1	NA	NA	TGTGCCAGCAGTGAATCGAGCAATCAGCCCCAGCATTTT	CASSESSNQPQHF
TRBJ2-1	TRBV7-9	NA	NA	TGTGCCAGCAGCTTACTAGGGCAGGGCTCCTACAATGAGCAGTTCTTC	CASSLLGQGSYNEQFF
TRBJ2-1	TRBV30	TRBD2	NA	TGTGCCTGGAGTGCGGGACTACAGCAGTTCTTC	CAWSAGLQQFF
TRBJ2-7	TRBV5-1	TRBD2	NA	TGCGCCAGCAGCTTGGGAGGCGGGGGGCTTCCCTACGAGCAGTACTTC	CASSLGGGGLPYEQYF
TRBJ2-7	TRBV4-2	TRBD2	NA	TGTGCCAGCAGCCAGCCCCTAGCGGGGGCCACCTACGAGCAGTACTTC	CASSQPLAGATYEQYF
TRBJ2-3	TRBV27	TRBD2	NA	TGTGCCAGCAGTATCCTGACTAGCGGGAGACCAGATACGCAGTATTTT	CASSILTSGRPDTQYF
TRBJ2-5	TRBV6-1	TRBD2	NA	TGTGCCAGCAGTGGACTAGCGGGAGGTGGAGGGGAGACCCAGTACTTC	CASSGLAGGGGETQYF
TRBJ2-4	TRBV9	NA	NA	TGTGCCAGCAGCGCCTCAACGGGGGATCTAGCCAAAAACATTCAGTACTTC	CASSASTGDLAKNIQYF
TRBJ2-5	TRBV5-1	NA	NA	TGCGCCAGCAGCATAGACAGGCTCCGGGGGACCCAGTACTTC	CASSIDRLRGTQYF
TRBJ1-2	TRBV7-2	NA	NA	TGTGCCAGCAGCCTGAGGGTTGGCTACACCTTC	CASSLRVGYTF
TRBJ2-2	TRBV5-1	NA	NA	TGCGCCAGCAGCCCGGGGGGCCTGAACACCGGGGAGCTGTTTTTT	CASSPGGLNTGELFF
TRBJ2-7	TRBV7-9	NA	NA	TGTGCCAGCAGCCCTAGGTCCGAGCAGTACTTC	CASSPRSEQYF
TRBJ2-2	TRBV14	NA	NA	TGTGCCAGCAGCCCCCCGGGGGTGTCGACCGGGGAGCTGTTTTTT	CASSPPGVSTGELFF
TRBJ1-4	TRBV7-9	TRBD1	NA	TGTGCCAGCAGCCCTCCTCGGACAGGGAGCGAAAAACTGTTTTTT	CASSPPRTGSEKLFF
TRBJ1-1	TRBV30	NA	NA	TGTGCCTGGATATCAGTTGAAGCTTTCTTT	CAWISVEAFF
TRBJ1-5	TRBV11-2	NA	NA	TGTGCCAGCAGCCGTCCACGGGGGGATAGCAATCAGCCCCAGCATTTT	CASSRPRGDSNQPQHF
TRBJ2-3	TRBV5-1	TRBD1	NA	TGCGCCAGCAGCCCCCCGGGACAGGGCCGGTATTTT	CASSPPGQGRYF
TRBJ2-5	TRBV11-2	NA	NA	TGTGCCAGCAGCTTAAATCCGAGGGGTCAAGAGACCCAGTACTTC	CASSLNPRGQETQYF
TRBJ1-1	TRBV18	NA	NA	TGTGCCAGCTCACCGCCTAACACTGAAGCTTTCTTT	CASSPPNTEAFF
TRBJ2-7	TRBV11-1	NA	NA	TGTGCCAGCAGCTCTCTCGCGGGGTCCTACGAGCAGTACTTC	CASSSLAGSYEQYF